The present entry profiles one T cell receptor (beta chain) with its context. Its antigen remains unidentified. This entry comes from a study of Graves' ophthalmopathy and Graves' hyperthyroidism. Study-level points and caveats: Most expanded clonotypes from thyroid (those above 0.001 frequency) were also found in blood.

RNA transcripts yielded amplified TCR beta CDR3 regions. First-round RT-PCR used HTBI primers; second-round multiplex PCR followed. TCRdb used MiXCR to reprocess the multiplex PCR reads, holding one entry per CDR3 protein. The sample carries more than 1,000,000 distinct CDR3 sequences, less than 45% recorded once. The CDR3 is 16 residues long. Trimming shortened V by 6 bases and J by 2 bases, and 20 bases separated the two germline ends. Germline assignment: CDR1 SNHLY and CDR2 FYNNEI. The chain uses TRBV2 and TRBJ2-7; D might be TRBD1 or TRBD2, each matching 7 bases. This TCR derives from an adult man with Graves' hyperthyroidism. Sequencing was performed on peripheral blood or thyroid tissue (not recorded which). CDR3 DNA: TGTGCCAGCAGGAGGAGCGGGACAGTGATTGCCTACGAGCAGTACTTC. Encoded protein: CASRRSGTVIAYEQYF.